These 3 T cell receptor beta chains were all obtained from the same sample, sequenced in a study of neoadjuvant anti-PD-1 for oral cavity cancer. Profiling relied on immunoSEQ multiplex PCR, and the TCRdb table lists in-frame clones only, not all of them. The sample shows about 68,000 clones, 70% to 90% of them seen only once. As to time point: after neoadjuvant nivolumab, at surgical resection. The specimen comprised PBMCs, sampled after nivolumab (anti-PD-1) treatment. The source is a person aged 35-79 years with oral cavity squamous cell carcinoma.

The chain links TRBV5-1 to TRBJ1-2; D call uncertain. The CDR3 spans 14 residues. Germline loops: CDR1 SGHRS, CDR2 YFSETQ. Trimming pared 7 bases from V and 3 bases from J, leaving 16 bases between. In nucleotides, the CDR3 is TGCGCCAGCCTCAGGTTTCCTGGGGACTATGGCTACACCTTC. Protein sequence: CASLRFPGDYGYTF.

This chain links TRBV18 with TRBJ2-2; TRBD2 aligns across 9 bases. CDR1 and CDR2 from the germline V gene are KGHSH and LQKENI. This CDR3 contains 15 residues. J lost 4 bases, V lost 0 bases, and 0 bases had no gene match. CDR3 in DNA: TGTGCCAGCTCACCACCTAGCGGGAGCACCGGGGAGCTGTTTTTT. Translation gives CASSPPSGSTGELFF.

V usage is TRBV28 and J usage is TRBJ2-2; 9 nucleotides align to TRBD1. Per germline, CDR1 MDHEN and CDR2 SYDVKM. This CDR3 has 16 residues. J was trimmed by 6 bases and V by 4 bases; bases with no gene match: 9. Written as DNA, the CDR3 is TGTGCCAGCAGTTCTGCCTCCGGGACAGGGTCCGGGGAGCTGTTTTTT. It yields the protein CASSSASGTGSGELFF.